The entry that follows covers one T cell receptor beta chain sequence. The record originates from a study of blood T cell repertoires in COVID-19. The germline gives CDR1 SQVTM, CDR2 ANQGSEA. The V end lost 5 bases, the J end lost 1 base, and 8 bases lay between the germline ends. This CDR3 is 12 amino acids long. Produced via immunoSEQ multiplex PCR; TCRdb's table is partial and in-frame only. This repertoire shows under 200,000 clones, roughly 86% found once; its top ten account for roughly 3.3%. The rearrangement links TRBV29-1 to TRBJ1-1; D remains unclear. The sequencing input was peripheral blood. The receptor was derived from a man between 65 and 85 years old with acute or convalescent COVID-19. CDR3 amino acids: CSVRGANTEAFF. The CDR3 DNA reads as TGCAGCGTTAGAGGCGCGAACACTGAAGCTTTCTTT.